Listed below are T cell receptor beta chains from one sample, sequenced in a study of T cells in Graves' hyperthyroidism and ophthalmopathy. TCRdb reprocessed the multiplex PCR reads via MiXCR and lists one record per CDR3 protein. The sample contains over 300,000 distinct CDR3 sequences, about 14% of which appear only once. Sample: blood. Source of these receptors: a woman aged 55-70 years with Graves' hyperthyroidism. Both conserved end residues are part of each CDR3. Each record gives: clone size, D gene, J gene, V gene, CDR3 DNA, CDR3 protein. The D gene is left open where the match is weak. Rows give clone size only sometimes, using once, few, many, or a class for an expanded clone.

clone_size: many
d_call: .
j_call: TRBJ1-1
v_call: TRBV20-1
cdr3_nt: TGCAGTGCTAGGGGAGGGGGCACTGAAGCTTTCTTT
cdr3_aa: CSARGGGTEAFF

clone_size: many
d_call: .
j_call: TRBJ2-3
v_call: TRBV11-3
cdr3_nt: TGTGCCAGCAGTTTAATCGGGAGTTCGGCAGATACGCAGTATTTT
cdr3_aa: CASSLIGSSADTQYF

clone_size: few
d_call: .
j_call: TRBJ2-7
v_call: TRBV6-1
cdr3_nt: TGTGCCAGCAGCCAGGGGACTAACTACGAGCAGTACTTC
cdr3_aa: CASSQGTNYEQYF

clone_size: .
d_call: TRBD1
j_call: TRBJ2-7
v_call: TRBV29-1
cdr3_nt: TGCAGCGCCGGGAGACAGGGGGCGGACGAGCAGTACTTC
cdr3_aa: CSAGRQGADEQYF

clone_size: many
d_call: .
j_call: TRBJ1-4
v_call: TRBV30
cdr3_nt: TGTGCCTGGAGTGTACGGGGAACTAATGAAAAACTGTTTTTT
cdr3_aa: CAWSVRGTNEKLFF

clone_size: few
d_call: .
j_call: TRBJ2-1
v_call: TRBV18
cdr3_nt: TGTGCCAGCTCAGTACTAGGACCACGCTCCTACAATGAGCAGTTCTTC
cdr3_aa: CASSVLGPRSYNEQFF

clone_size: few
d_call: .
j_call: TRBJ2-3
v_call: TRBV20-1
cdr3_nt: TGCAGTGCTAGACGTGATCCTAGTGGGGATACGCAGTATTTT
cdr3_aa: CSARRDPSGDTQYF

clone_size: .
d_call: .
j_call: TRBJ2-7
v_call: TRBV6-1
cdr3_nt: TGTGCCAGCAGGGAGGGCGAGCAGTACTTC
cdr3_aa: CASREGEQYF

clone_size: many
d_call: TRBD1
j_call: TRBJ2-5
v_call: TRBV12-3/TRBV12-4
cdr3_nt: TGTGCCAGCAGTCACGGGACAGGGTTCGGAGAGACCCAGTACTTC
cdr3_aa: CASSHGTGFGETQYF

clone_size: many
d_call: .
j_call: TRBJ2-7
v_call: TRBV6-1
cdr3_nt: TGTGCCAGCAGTCAAAATAGTGTCTACGAGCAGTACTTC
cdr3_aa: CASSQNSVYEQYF

clone_size: few
d_call: .
j_call: TRBJ2-7
v_call: TRBV5-5
cdr3_nt: TGTGCCAGCAGCCCTCTTTCCGCGAGCAACTCCTACGAGCAGTACTTC
cdr3_aa: CASSPLSASNSYEQYF

clone_size: many
d_call: .
j_call: TRBJ2-7
v_call: TRBV12-3/TRBV12-4
cdr3_nt: TGTGCCAGCACCTATGGGGGAGTTAACGAGCAGTACTTC
cdr3_aa: CASTYGGVNEQYF

clone_size: .
d_call: .
j_call: TRBJ2-1
v_call: TRBV20-1
cdr3_nt: TGCAGTGGCCTTATAGCGTACTCCTCCTACAATGAGCAGTTCTTC
cdr3_aa: CSGLIAYSSYNEQFF

clone_size: .
d_call: .
j_call: TRBJ2-2
v_call: TRBV19
cdr3_nt: TGTGCCAGTAGTCCCAGGGTTACCGGGGAGCTGTTTTTT
cdr3_aa: CASSPRVTGELFF

clone_size: many
d_call: .
j_call: TRBJ1-1
v_call: TRBV12-3/TRBV12-4
cdr3_nt: TGTGCCAGCAGCCCCGGGGTGAGGGCTGAAGCTTTCTTT
cdr3_aa: CASSPGVRAEAFF

clone_size: few
d_call: .
j_call: TRBJ1-5
v_call: TRBV15
cdr3_nt: TGTGCCACCAGCAGGGTATATCATCAGCCCCAGCATTTT
cdr3_aa: CATSRVYHQPQHF

clone_size: many
d_call: .
j_call: TRBJ2-7
v_call: TRBV20-1
cdr3_nt: TGCAGTGCTAGAGCGGGAGTTGGGGGGTCCTACGAGCAGTACTTC
cdr3_aa: CSARAGVGGSYEQYF

clone_size: many
d_call: TRBD2
j_call: TRBJ2-1
v_call: TRBV24-1
cdr3_nt: TGTGCCACCAGTGGCCTTGGCGGGAGAGCTGGGAATGAGCAGTTCTTC
cdr3_aa: CATSGLGGRAGNEQFF

clone_size: .
d_call: .
j_call: TRBJ2-5
v_call: TRBV10-3
cdr3_nt: TGTGCCATCAGTGAGTCGACTCGGGAGACCCAGTACTTC
cdr3_aa: CAISESTRETQYF

clone_size: .
d_call: TRBD2
j_call: TRBJ2-3
v_call: TRBV2
cdr3_nt: TGTGCCAGCACTCGGGAGGGCACAGGTACGCAGTATTTT
cdr3_aa: CASTREGTGTQYF

clone_size: many
d_call: TRBD2
j_call: TRBJ2-7
v_call: TRBV12-3/TRBV12-4
cdr3_nt: TGTGCCAGCACCCTGGGGACTAGCGGGGCTGAGCAGTACTTC
cdr3_aa: CASTLGTSGAEQYF

clone_size: few
d_call: TRBD2
j_call: TRBJ2-1
v_call: TRBV24-1
cdr3_nt: TGTGCCTCCCGGGACTATTCGTTTACCCTTTACAATGAGCAGTTCTTC
cdr3_aa: CASRDYSFTLYNEQFF